This T cell receptor beta chain was found in a study of cytomegalovirus exposure and HLA in healthy donors. General observations from the study: Among TCR beta chains of equal frequency, HLA-associated ones were more clonally expanded in a later analysis. Reports described diagnosis of cytomegalovirus status by the classifier as highly specific and sensitive. Some TCR beta chains (roughly 150 of them) were listed as cytomegalovirus-associated.

The PCR used 60 Vbeta and 13 Jbeta primers. Repertoires were generated with immunoSEQ multiplex PCR, while TCRdb's copy carries only in-frame clones and drops some. The sample holds 100,000 to 150,000 clones; more than 60% are singletons and the top ten take around 4.2%. The CDR3 consists of 15 residues. Germline CDR1 and CDR2: GTSNPN and SVGIG (reference sequence). The ends lost 3 bases at V and 5 bases at J; junction bases unmatched: 13. In the case of this clone: Its antigen remains unknown.

Specimen: PBMCs. This chain connects TRBV30 to TRBJ2-7; 7 bases are shared with TRBD2. This clonotype originated in a woman in her 40s in good health and CMV-seronegative. This CDR3 reads CAWRNGVQRENEQYF. The CDR3 nucleotides read TGTGCCTGGAGGAATGGGGTGCAGCGGGAAAACGAGCAGTACTTC.